This note documents a single TCR beta chain sequence. Its matching antigen is unknown. CDR1 is SGHTA and CDR2 is FQGNSA in the germline V gene. The ends lost 0 bases at V and 4 bases at J; junction bases unmatched: 9. This CDR3 comprises 18 residues. 1-10 million cryopreserved PBMC were held in samples before DNA extraction. These data belong to a study of long-term antiretroviral therapy in people with HIV. The study's findings and limits: Control repertoires displayed wider CDR3 length ranges than the HIV repertoires. ART adherence, viral resistance and therapy changes went undocumented.

At survey level, the immunoSEQ assay was run in its v3.0 version. Sequencing aimed to cover roughly 40,000-50,000 T-cell genomes per sample. Only in-frame clones appear in the TCRdb table, and some are missing; sequencing was by immunoSEQ multiplex PCR. The sample lists about 35,000 clones; roughly 94% were seen once. The sample in question was unsorted PBMCs, obtained 4.1 years after starting antiretroviral therapy. The chain is built from TRBV7-2 and TRBJ2-3, with 11 bases aligning to TRBD2. This sequence was found in a woman aged 45-65 years with HIV. The CDR3 DNA reads TGTGCCAGCAGCTTAGCGACTTTAGCGGGGGGGCCGCCAGATACGCAGTATTTT. Its translation is CASSLATLAGGPPDTQYF.